These 21 T cell receptor beta chains came from one sample sequenced in a study of tissue T cells after allogeneic stem cell transplantation. The time point: mouse harvest day 14 after allogeneic transplant. Each mouse received 10^7 T-cell-depleted marrow cells plus 10^6 splenic CD5+ T cells by tail vein. Sequencing used immunoSEQ multiplex PCR; TCRdb keeps in-frame clones, though not all of them. This sample has 7,800 or so clones, with about a third found just once. Sequences were obtained from skin. Source of these receptors: a female BALB/c mouse given C57BL/6 T cells with graft-versus-host disease after an allogeneic hematopoietic cell transplant.

Comments on this clone: Gene names refer to mouse genes. With the read ending 1 residue before the CDR3 end, the germline J gene is used to fill in that end. J is TRBJ2-7 and V is TRBV12-1; unclear D gene. Germline CDR1 SGHSN, CDR2 HYEKVE. Trimming cost V 6 bases and J 4 bases, with 3 bases left between them. The CDR3 is 9 residues long. CDR3 in amino acids: CASPYEQYF. CDR3 bases read: TGTGCCAGCCCTTATGAACAGTAC.

By share, this clone ranks as medium-sized. Mouse names are used for the genes. The missing CDR3 end, 1 residue past where the read stops, is filled in from the germline J gene. This sequence joins TRBV31 and TRBJ2-5; D remains unclear. Per germline, CDR1 GKSSPN and CDR2 SITVG. The CDR3 totals 14 residues. V lost 0 bases, J lost 0 bases, and 7 bases lay in between. CDR3: CAWSLDFNQDTQYF. The part of the CDR3 DNA that was read is TGTGCCTGGAGTCTAGATTTTAACCAAGACACCCAGTAC.

This clone was observed a handful of times. Genes here carry mouse names. Coverage ceases 1 residue before the CDR3 finishes, and the germline J gene fills in the end. The genes are TRBV19 and TRBJ2-1; D is possibly TRBD1 (5 bases). Trimming pared 3 bases from V and 1 base from J, leaving 5 bases between. This CDR3 spans 13 amino acids. The V gene's germline CDR1 is FNHDT and CDR2 SITEND (reference sequence). CDR3 DNA (partial): TGTGCCAGCAGTACAGGGAACTATGCTGAGCAGTTC. This gives the protein CASSTGNYAEQF. The full CDR3 protein reads CASSTGNYAEQFF. The variable domain in full, completed from reference TRBV19 and TRBJ2-1, reads GGIITQTPKFLIGQEGQKLTLKCQQNFNHDTMYWYRQDSGKGLRLIYYSITENDLQKGDLSEGYDASREKKSSFSLTVTSAQKNEMAVFLCASSTGNYAEQFFGPGTRLTVL.

This clone was observed a single time. Gene names are mouse gene names. With the read ending 1 residue before the CDR3 end, the germline J gene is used to fill in that end. The chain is built from TRBV26 and TRBJ2-4, with D hard to call. CDR1 KGHPV and CDR2 FQNQEV come from the germline V gene (reference sequence). The ends were cut back, 4 bases at V and 0 bases at J, with 5 bases in the middle. The CDR3 runs 13 residues. CDR3 DNA, as far as it was read: TGTGCCAGCAGTCAGAATAGTCAAAACACCTTGTAC. Residues: CASSQNSQNTLY. The CDR3, in full, reads CASSQNSQNTLYF.

With respect to this clone: The gene names here belong to mouse. The observed sequence ends 1 residue before the CDR3 terminus, with the missing tail filled in from the germline J gene. The chain couples TRBV26 to TRBJ1-1, with D perhaps TRBD1 (6 bases). Per the germline V gene, CDR1 is KGHPV and CDR2 is FQNQEV (reference sequence). Trimming removed 6 bases from V and 4 bases from J, with 12 bases in between. The CDR3 is 13 amino acids. CDR3 DNA (partial): TGTGCCAGCAGAACAGGGTGGGCCACAGAAGTCTTC. Its protein product is CASRTGWATEVF. The CDR3, in full, reads CASRTGWATEVFF.

Turning to this clone: Any gene name here is a mouse gene name. The sequenced CDR3 bases are TGTGCCAGCAGTATCTCAGACACAGAAGTCTTC. Protein: CASSISDTEVF. The whole CDR3 sequence is CASSISDTEVFF. The gene calls are TRBV19 and TRBJ1-1; D is ambiguous. Read coverage stops 1 residue before the CDR3 terminus; the germline J gene supplies the remainder. This CDR3 region has 12 residues. Between the trimmed V and J ends, which lost 2 bases and 3 bases, there was a span of 5 bases. The germline gives CDR1 FNHDT, CDR2 SITEND (reference sequence).

This clone qualifies as medium-sized. Germline and genes here are mouse. Sequencing ends 1 residue short of the CDR3 end; the germline J gene provides the rest. Other DNA variants within this sample encode the same CDR3. This chain links TRBV26 with TRBJ1-2; no firm D call. The CDR3 consists of 13 residues. Germline loops: CDR1 KGHPV, CDR2 FQNQEV (reference sequence). V was pared by 2 bases and J by 1 base, with 5 bases between. CDR3 protein: CASSLGRNSDYTF. The CDR3 DNA, read in part, is TGTGCCAGCAGTCTGGGCAGAAACTCCGACTACACC.

Remarks on this clone: Gene names and germline refer to mouse. CDR3 protein: CASSHRDGQDTQYF. CDR3 DNA (partial): TGTGCCAGCTCCCACAGGGATGGCCAAGACACCCAGTAC. The chain employs TRBV12-2 and TRBJ2-5; maybe TRBD1 (6 bases). The CDR3 end is not reached by the read, which stops 1 residue before it; the germline J gene fills it in. V lost 4 bases, J lost 2 bases, and 12 bases lay in between. The germline V gene encodes CDR1 SGHLS and CDR2 HYDKME. The CDR3 is 14 amino acids.

As for this clone: These gene names are mouse names. The CDR3 end is not reached by the read, which stops 1 residue before it; the germline J gene fills it in. The chain employs TRBV26 and TRBJ1-3; D is ambiguous. With 6 bases removed from V and 0 bases from J, the gap between germline ends came to 9 bases. CDR1 is KGHPV, CDR2 FQNQEV, per germline (reference sequence). CDR3 length equals 14 residues. CDR3 DNA, as far as it was read: TGTGCCAGCAGCCGACAATTTTCTGGAAATACGCTCTAT. Its translation: CASSRQFSGNTLY. The CDR3 in full is CASSRQFSGNTLYF.

This clone has only a few counts. Mouse gene names apply. Sequencing ends 1 residue short of the CDR3 end; the germline J gene provides the rest. In the same sample, other DNA sequences code for this CDR3. This chain joins TRBV26 and TRBJ1-2, with D perhaps TRBD1 (6 bases). This CDR3 is 13 amino acids long. CDR1 KGHPV and CDR2 FQNQEV come from the germline V gene (reference sequence). V lost 3 bases, J lost 2 bases, and 7 bases lay in between. The CDR3 spells CASSLQGNSDYTF. Incomplete CDR3 DNA: TGTGCCAGCAGTCTTCAGGGGAACTCCGACTACACC.

With respect to this clone: The listed genes are named as in mouse. The read comes to an end 1 residue before the CDR3 does, leaving the germline J gene to fill in the end. The chain employs TRBV26 and TRBJ2-7; D call uncertain. V was cut by 2 bases and J by 6 bases, with 11 bases left in between. The CDR3 spans 13 residues. Germline CDR1 and CDR2: KGHPV and FQNQEV (reference sequence). The covered CDR3 bases are TGTGCCAGCAGTCTGCCGACTCTTTCTGAACAGTAC. Residues: CASSLPTLSEQY. The full CDR3 protein reads CASSLPTLSEQYF.

Remarks on this clone: These gene names are mouse names. The read falls 1 residue short of the CDR3 end, and the missing part is taken from the germline J gene. The chain uses TRBV3 and TRBJ2-1; 9 bases align to TRBD2. The CDR3 consists of 15 residues. Trimming at V came to 3 bases and at J to 1 base, leaving 1 base not matched to a gene. CDR1 is SNHLY and CDR2 is FYNGKV in the germline V gene (reference sequence). This CDR3 reads CASSFDWGNYAEQFF. The covered CDR3 bases are TGTGCCAGCAGCTTCGACTGGGGGAACTATGCTGAGCAGTTC.

The table lists this clone with a few counts. Gene names and germline refer to mouse. Sequencing ends 1 residue short of the CDR3 end; the germline J gene provides the rest. V is TRBV26 and J is TRBJ2-2, with 10 positions matching TRBD1. The CDR3 consists of 16 residues. Trimming took 2 bases from V and 3 from J; bases not matched to a gene: 3. CDR1 and CDR2 (germline): KGHPV, FQNQEV (reference sequence). The sequenced CDR3 bases are TGTGCCAGCAGTCTGCCCGGGACAGGGGACACCGGGCAGCTCTAC. Residues: CASSLPGTGDTGQLY. In full, the CDR3 reads CASSLPGTGDTGQLYF.

Notes on this clone: Gene names and germline match the mouse. The observed sequence ends 1 residue before the CDR3 terminus, with the missing tail filled in from the germline J gene. V gene TRBV1 combines with J gene TRBJ2-3; no reliable D call. V lost 6 bases and J 4 bases, leaving 8 bases between the germline ends. The length of the CDR3 is 12 residues. CDR1 NSQYPW and CDR2 LRSPGD come from the germline V gene (reference sequence). CDR3 region: CTCRGSSETLYF. The covered CDR3 bases are TGCACCTGCAGGGGGTCGTCAGAAACGCTGTAT. The full variable domain, rest sourced from reference TRBV1 and TRBJ2-3, is VTLLEQNPRWRLVPRGQAVNLRCILKNSQYPWMSWYQQDLQKQLQWLFTLRSPGDKEVKSLPGADYLATRVTDTELRLQVANMSQGRTLYCTCRGSSETLYFGSGTRLTVL.

Comment on this clone: The gene symbols are mouse symbols. The sequenced fragment ends 1 residue before the CDR3 boundary, so the rest is inferred from the germline J gene. V gene TRBV3 combines with J gene TRBJ1-4, with TRBD1 matching 10 bases. V was pared by 5 bases and J by 6 bases, with 3 bases of the junction left unmatched. Germline V lookup: CDR1 SNHLY, CDR2 FYNGKV (reference sequence). The CDR3 spans 14 residues. This CDR3 reads CASSPGQGYERLFF. The DNA read from the CDR3 is TGTGCCAGCAGCCCGGGACAGGGGTACGAAAGATTATTT.

For this clone: Gene names and germline refer to mouse. The CDR3 is cut off 1 residue early in the read; its end comes from the germline J gene. V and J are TRBV24 and TRBJ2-5; 7 positions match TRBD2. V was clipped by 0 bases and J by 4 bases; unmatched bases: 4. CDR3 length: 15 amino acids. CDR1 is KGHTA, CDR2 FRNEEI, per germline. CDR3 bases read: TGTGCCAGCAGTCTGTATCTGGGGGAGAAAGACACCCAGTAC. Residues: CASSLYLGEKDTQY. The entire CDR3 protein reads CASSLYLGEKDTQYF.

This clone was counted only a few times. The gene names given are mouse names. The CDR3 end falls 1 residue outside the read, so it is completed with the germline J gene. The genes are TRBV13-1 and TRBJ2-4; D is uncertain. This CDR3 is 14 amino acids long. Deletions cut 1 base from V and 2 bases from J, with 8 bases between. The germline gives CDR1 NSHNY, CDR2 SYGAGN. Here the CDR3 reads CASSDREAQNTLYF. The DNA read from the CDR3 is TGTGCCAGCAGTGATCGGGAGGCTCAAAACACCTTGTAC.

Within the sample, this clone is medium-sized. The germline and genes are mouse ones. The read ends 1 residue early relative to the CDR3; the germline J gene fills the gap. This chain connects TRBV26 to TRBJ2-5; D assignment may be TRBD1 or TRBD2 (5 bases each). Germline-derived CDR1 and CDR2 are KGHPV and FQNQEV (reference sequence). This CDR3 region has 13 residues. V was cut by 2 bases and J by 6 bases, with 9 bases left in between. The CDR3 loop reads CASSLTGTDTQYF. The sequenced CDR3 bases are TGTGCCAGCAGTCTGACGGGGACGGACACCCAGTAC.

This clone was seen a single time. All gene names here are mouse names. From the germline J gene comes the end of the CDR3, since the read stops 1 residue before it. The same CDR3 is also encoded by other DNA sequences in this sample. The genes are TRBV26 and TRBJ1-1; D possibly corresponds to TRBD1 (5 bases). Trimming shortened V by 2 bases and J by 0 bases, and 7 bases separated the two germline ends. Germline V gene sequence: CDR1 KGHPV, CDR2 FQNQEV (reference sequence). The CDR3 is 14 residues long. CDR3: CASSLGGTNTEVFF. The part of the CDR3 DNA that was read is TGTGCCAGCAGTCTGGGGGGGACAAACACAGAAGTCTTC.

Of note for this clone: Genes and germline come from the mouse. The CDR3 end is not reached by the read, which stops 1 residue before it; the germline J gene fills it in. The gene calls are TRBV26 and TRBJ1-6; D perhaps matches TRBD1 (5 bases). TRBJ1-6 carries the ORF label, with uncertain function. The ends were cut back, 5 bases at V and 0 bases at J, with 5 bases in the middle. Germline V gene lookup returns CDR1 KGHPV and CDR2 FQNQEV (reference sequence). This CDR3 is 14 amino acids long. Here the CDR3 reads CASSDSSYNSPLYF. The covered CDR3 bases are TGTGCCAGCAGTGACAGTTCCTATAATTCGCCCCTCTAC.

This clone was seen more than once but under ten times. All gene names here are mouse names. The read ends 1 residue before the CDR3 terminus; that terminus is restored from the germline J gene. V gene TRBV26 combines with J gene TRBJ2-5, with TRBD1 as a possible D gene (6 bases). This CDR3 spans 12 amino acids. V lost 4 bases and J lost 4, with 6 bases in between. From germline, CDR1 is KGHPV and CDR2 FQNQEV (reference sequence). CDR3 protein: CASSRTEDTQYF. CDR3 DNA, as far as it was read: TGTGCCAGCAGTCGGACAGAAGACACCCAGTAC.